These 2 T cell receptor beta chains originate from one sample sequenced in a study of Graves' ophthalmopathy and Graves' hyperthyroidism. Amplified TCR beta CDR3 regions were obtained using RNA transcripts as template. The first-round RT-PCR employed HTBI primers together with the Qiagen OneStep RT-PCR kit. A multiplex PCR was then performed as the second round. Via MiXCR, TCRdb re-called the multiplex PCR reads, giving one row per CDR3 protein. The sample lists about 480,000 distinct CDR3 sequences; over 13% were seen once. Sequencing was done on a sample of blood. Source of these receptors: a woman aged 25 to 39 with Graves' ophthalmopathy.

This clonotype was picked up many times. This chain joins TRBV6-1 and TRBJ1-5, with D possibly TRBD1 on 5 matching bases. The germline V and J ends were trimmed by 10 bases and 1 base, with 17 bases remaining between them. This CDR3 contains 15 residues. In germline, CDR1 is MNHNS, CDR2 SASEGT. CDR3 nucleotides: TGTGCCACCTCAAGGGGAGGGAGGAGCAATCAGCCCCAGCATTTT. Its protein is CATSRGGRSNQPQHF.

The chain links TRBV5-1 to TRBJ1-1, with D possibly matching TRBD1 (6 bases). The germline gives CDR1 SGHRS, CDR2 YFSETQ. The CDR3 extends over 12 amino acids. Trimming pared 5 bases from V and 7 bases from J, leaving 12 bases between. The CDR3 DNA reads TGCGCCAGCAGTTATACAGGGTATGAAGCTTTCTTT. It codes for CASSYTGYEAFF.